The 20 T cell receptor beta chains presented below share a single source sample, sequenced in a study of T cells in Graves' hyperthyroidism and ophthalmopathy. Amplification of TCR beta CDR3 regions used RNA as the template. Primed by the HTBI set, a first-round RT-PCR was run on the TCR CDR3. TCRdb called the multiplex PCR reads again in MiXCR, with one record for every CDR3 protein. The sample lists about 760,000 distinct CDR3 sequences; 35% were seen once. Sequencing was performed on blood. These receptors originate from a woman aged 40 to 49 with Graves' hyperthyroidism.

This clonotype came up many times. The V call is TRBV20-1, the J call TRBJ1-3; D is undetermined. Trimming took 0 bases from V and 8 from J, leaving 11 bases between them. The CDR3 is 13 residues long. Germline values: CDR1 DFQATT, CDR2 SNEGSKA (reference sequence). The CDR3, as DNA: TGCAGTGCTAGAGACGGTTATGGGGACACCATATATTTT. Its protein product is CSARDGYGDTIYF.

The CDR3 DNA sequence: TGTGCCAGCAGCCCCCGACAGGGGGTAGACTATGGCTACACCTTC. It translates to CASSPRQGVDYGYTF. The chain employs TRBV7-2 and TRBJ1-2; 9 bases match TRBD1. The junction had 7 bases not matched to a gene; V was cut back by 5 bases and J by 3 bases. Looked up from germline, CDR1 is SGHTA and CDR2 is FQGNSA. This CDR3 has 15 residues.

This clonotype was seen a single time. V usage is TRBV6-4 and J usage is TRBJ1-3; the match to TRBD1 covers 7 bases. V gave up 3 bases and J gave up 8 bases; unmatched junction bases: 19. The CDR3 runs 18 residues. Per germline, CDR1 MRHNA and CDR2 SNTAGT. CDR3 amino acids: CASSDRQGRGFYGYTIYF. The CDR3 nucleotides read TGTGCCAGCAGTGATCGACAGGGTCGGGGTTTCTATGGCTACACCATATATTTT.

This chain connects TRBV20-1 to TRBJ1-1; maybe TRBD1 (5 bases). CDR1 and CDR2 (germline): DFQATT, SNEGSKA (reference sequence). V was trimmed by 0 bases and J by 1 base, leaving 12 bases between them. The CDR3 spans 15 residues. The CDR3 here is CSARDPGSPNTEAFF. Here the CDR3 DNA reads TGCAGTGCTAGAGATCCAGGGTCCCCGAACACTGAAGCTTTCTTT.

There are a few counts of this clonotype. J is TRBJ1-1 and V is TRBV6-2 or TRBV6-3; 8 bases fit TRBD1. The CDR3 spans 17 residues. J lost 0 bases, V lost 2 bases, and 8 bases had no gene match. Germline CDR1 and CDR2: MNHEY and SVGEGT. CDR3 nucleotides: TGTGCCAGCAGTTACGGTTGGACAGGGAGGATGAACACTGAAGCTTTCTTT. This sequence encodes CASSYGWTGRMNTEAFF.

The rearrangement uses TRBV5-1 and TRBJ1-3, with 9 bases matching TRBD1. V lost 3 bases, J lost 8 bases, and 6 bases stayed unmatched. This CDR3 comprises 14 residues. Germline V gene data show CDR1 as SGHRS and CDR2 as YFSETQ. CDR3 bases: TGCGCCAGCAGCTCCTTGGGACAGGGAGACACCATATATTTT. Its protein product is CASSSLGQGDTIYF.

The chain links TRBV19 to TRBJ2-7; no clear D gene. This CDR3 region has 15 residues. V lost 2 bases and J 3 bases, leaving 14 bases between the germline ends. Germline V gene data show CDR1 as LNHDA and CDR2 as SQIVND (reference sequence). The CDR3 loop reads CASSITFSRGYEQYF. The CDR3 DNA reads TGTGCCAGTAGTATAACCTTTTCCCGAGGCTACGAGCAGTACTTC.

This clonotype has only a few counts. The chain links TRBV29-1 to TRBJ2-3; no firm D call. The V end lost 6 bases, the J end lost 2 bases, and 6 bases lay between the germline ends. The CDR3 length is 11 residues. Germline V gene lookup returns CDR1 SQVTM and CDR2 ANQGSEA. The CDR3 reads CSVDSTDTQYF. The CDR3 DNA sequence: TGCAGCGTAGACTCCACAGATACGCAGTATTTT.

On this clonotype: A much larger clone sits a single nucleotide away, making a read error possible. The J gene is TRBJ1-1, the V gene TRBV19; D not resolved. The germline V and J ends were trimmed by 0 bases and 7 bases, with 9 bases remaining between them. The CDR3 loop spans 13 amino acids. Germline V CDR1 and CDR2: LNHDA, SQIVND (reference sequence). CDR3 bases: TGTGCCAGTAGTATAGATGACAAAAATGAAGCTTTCTTT. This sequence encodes CASSIDDKNEAFF.

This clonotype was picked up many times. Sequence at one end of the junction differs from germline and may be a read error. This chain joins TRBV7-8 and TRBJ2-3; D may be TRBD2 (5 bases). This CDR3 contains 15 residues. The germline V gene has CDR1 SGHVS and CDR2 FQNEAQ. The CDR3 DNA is TGTGCCAGCAGCTCTTGGCGGTCTAGCAGCGGCATTACTCTTTTT. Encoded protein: CASSSWRSSSGITLF.

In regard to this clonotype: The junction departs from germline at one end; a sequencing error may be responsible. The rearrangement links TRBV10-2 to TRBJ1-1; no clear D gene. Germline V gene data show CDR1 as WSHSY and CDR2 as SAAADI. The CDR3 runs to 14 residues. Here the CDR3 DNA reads TGTGCCAGCTCACCAGCGGCAGCGAACACTGAAGCTTTCTTT. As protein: CASSPAAANTEAFF.

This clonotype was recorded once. In DNA form, the CDR3 reads TGTGCCAGCAGCTTGGGGGGACCGGACGGTCTAAATGAAAAACTGTTTTTT. The encoded protein is CASSLGGPDGLNEKLFF. V usage is TRBV5-4 and J usage is TRBJ1-4; D is perhaps TRBD1 (5 bases). Germline CDR1 reads SGHNT; CDR2 reads YYREEE (reference sequence). The CDR3 spans 17 residues. V lost 0 bases and J lost 5, with 17 bases in between. Combining the CDR3 with reference TRBV5-4 and TRBJ1-4 gives the whole variable domain ETGVTQSPTHLIKTRGQQVTLRCSSQSGHNTVSWYQQALGQGPQFIFQYYREEENGRGNFPPRFSGLQFPNYSSELNVNALELDDSALYLCASSLGGPDGLNEKLFFGSGTQLSVL.

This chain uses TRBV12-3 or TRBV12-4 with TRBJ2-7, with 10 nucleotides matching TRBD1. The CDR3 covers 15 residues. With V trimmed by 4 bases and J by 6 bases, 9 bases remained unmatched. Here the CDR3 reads CASSSGTGEFGEQYF. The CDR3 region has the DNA TGTGCCAGCAGTTCCGGGACAGGGGAGTTCGGCGAGCAGTACTTC.

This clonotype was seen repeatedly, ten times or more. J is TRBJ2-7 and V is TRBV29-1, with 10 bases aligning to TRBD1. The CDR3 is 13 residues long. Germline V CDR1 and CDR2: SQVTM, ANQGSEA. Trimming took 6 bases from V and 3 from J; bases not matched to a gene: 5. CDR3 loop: CSVGTGDGYEQYF. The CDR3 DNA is TGCAGCGTGGGGACAGGGGACGGCTACGAGCAGTACTTC.

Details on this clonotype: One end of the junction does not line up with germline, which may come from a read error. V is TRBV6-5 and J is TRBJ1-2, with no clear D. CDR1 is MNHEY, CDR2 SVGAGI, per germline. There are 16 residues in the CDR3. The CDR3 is CAISYSTLGTEYGYTF. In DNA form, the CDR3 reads TGTGCCATCAGTTACTCTACTCTCGGCACAGAATATGGCTACACCTTC.

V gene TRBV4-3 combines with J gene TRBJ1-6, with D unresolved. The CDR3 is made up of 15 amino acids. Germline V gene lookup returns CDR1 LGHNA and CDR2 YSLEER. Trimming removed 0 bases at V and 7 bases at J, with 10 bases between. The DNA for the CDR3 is TGCGCCAGCAGCCAAGATTCCGGGAGGAATTCACCCCTCCACTTT. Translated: CASSQDSGRNSPLHF.

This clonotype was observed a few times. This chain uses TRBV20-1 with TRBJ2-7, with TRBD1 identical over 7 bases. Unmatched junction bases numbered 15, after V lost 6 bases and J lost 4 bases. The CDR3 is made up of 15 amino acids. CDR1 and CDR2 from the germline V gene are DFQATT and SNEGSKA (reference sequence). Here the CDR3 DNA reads TGCAGTGCCTTCAACCGACAGGGTCCTTCGTACGAGCAGTACTTC. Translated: CSAFNRQGPSYEQYF.

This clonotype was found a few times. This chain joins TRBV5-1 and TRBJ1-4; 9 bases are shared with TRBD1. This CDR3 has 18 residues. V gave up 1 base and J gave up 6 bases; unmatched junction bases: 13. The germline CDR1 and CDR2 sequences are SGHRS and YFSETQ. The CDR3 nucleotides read TGCGCCAGCAGCTTGTTGGGACAGGGCCGCACCCAAGATGAAAAACTGTTTTTT. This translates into CASSLLGQGRTQDEKLFF.

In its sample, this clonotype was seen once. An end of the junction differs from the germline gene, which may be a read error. CDR3 DNA: TGCACCAGCGCACGGGGCAGCCAGCCCCAGCATTTT. It translates to CTSARGSQPQHF. V usage is TRBV10-1 and J usage is TRBJ1-5; D possibly corresponds to TRBD1 (5 bases). Looked up from germline, CDR1 is WNHNN and CDR2 is SYGVQD (reference sequence). This CDR3 contains 12 residues.

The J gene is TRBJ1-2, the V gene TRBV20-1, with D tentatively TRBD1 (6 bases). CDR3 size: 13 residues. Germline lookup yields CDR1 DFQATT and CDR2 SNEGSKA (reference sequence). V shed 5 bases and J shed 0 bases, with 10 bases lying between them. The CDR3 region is CSAPTGTNYGYTF. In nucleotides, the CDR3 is TGCAGTGCTCCCACAGGGACTAACTATGGCTACACCTTC.